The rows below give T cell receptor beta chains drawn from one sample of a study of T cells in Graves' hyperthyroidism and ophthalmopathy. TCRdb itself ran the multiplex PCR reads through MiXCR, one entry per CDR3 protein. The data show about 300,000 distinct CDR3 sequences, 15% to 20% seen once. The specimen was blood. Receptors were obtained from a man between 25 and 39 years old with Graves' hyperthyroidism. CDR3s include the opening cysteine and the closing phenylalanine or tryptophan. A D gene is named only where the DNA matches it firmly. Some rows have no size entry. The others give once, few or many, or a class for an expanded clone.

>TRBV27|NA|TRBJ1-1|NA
CAFPGPVICAEAFF
TGTGCCTTTCCGGGCCCCGTCATCTGCGCTGAAGCTTTCTTT
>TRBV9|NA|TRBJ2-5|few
CASSVAPLAETQYF
TGTGCCAGCAGCGTAGCCCCACTAGCAGAGACCCAGTACTTC
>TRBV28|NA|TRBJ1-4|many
CASSLSGLTNEKLFF
TGTGCCAGCAGTTTATCGGGCCTTACTAATGAAAAACTGTTTTTT
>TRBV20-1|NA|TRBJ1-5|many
CSASDSPDQPQHF
TGCAGTGCTTCGGACTCTCCGGATCAGCCCCAGCATTTT
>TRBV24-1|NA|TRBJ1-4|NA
CATSPGLGLSEKLFF
TGTGCCACCAGTCCAGGGTTGGGACTCTCTGAAAAACTGTTTTTT
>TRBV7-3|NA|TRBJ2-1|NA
CASRPPGTPGSEQFF
TGTGCCAGCAGGCCTCCGGGGACCCCGGGGAGTGAGCAGTTCTTC
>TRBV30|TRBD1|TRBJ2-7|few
CAWGRDRGGEQYF
TGTGCCTGGGGCCGGGACAGGGGAGGGGAGCAGTACTTC
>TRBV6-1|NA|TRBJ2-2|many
CASSVGYLNTGELFF
TGTGCCAGCAGTGTCGGCTACCTGAACACCGGGGAGCTGTTTTTT
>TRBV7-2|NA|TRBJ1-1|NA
CASSLTLGTEAFF
TGTGCCAGCAGCTTAACCTTGGGGACGGAAGCTTTCTTT
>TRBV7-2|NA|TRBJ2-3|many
CASSLGLTDTQYF
TGTGCCAGCAGCTTAGGACTGACAGATACGCAGTATTTT
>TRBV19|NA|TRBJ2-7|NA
CASSRDISYEQYF
TGTGCCAGTAGTAGGGACATCTCCTACGAGCAGTACTTC
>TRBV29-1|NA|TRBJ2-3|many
CSVVAITPDTQYF
TGCAGCGTTGTCGCGATTACTCCAGATACGCAGTATTTT
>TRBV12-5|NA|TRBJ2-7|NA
CASGLVSKANEQYF
TGTGCTAGTGGTTTGGTATCGAAGGCTAACGAGCAGTACTTC
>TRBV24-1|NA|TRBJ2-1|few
CATSGGGARRYNEQFF
TGTGCCACCAGTGGAGGGGGGGCTCGAAGATACAATGAGCAGTTCTTC
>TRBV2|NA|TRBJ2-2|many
CASSERRNTGELFF
TGTGCCAGCAGTGAGAGGAGGAACACCGGGGAGCTGTTTTTT
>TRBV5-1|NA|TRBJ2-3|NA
CASSFPSDTQYF
TGCGCCAGCAGCTTTCCATCAGATACGCAGTATTTT
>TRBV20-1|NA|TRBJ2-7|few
CSAEAGTNYEQYF
TGCAGTGCAGAAGCCGGGACAAACTACGAGCAGTACTTC
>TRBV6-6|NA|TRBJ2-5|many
CASSYLGWETQYF
TGTGCCAGCAGTTACCTCGGGTGGGAGACCCAGTACTTC
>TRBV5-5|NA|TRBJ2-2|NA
CASSLVSSNTAELFF
TGTGCCAGCAGCTTGGTTAGCTCAAACACCGCGGAGCTGTTTTTT
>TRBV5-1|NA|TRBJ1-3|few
CASSLGISGNTIYF
TGCGCCAGCAGCTTGGGCATTTCTGGAAACACCATATATTTT
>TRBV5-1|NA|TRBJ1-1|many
CASSFDGGNTEAFF
TGCGCCAGCAGCTTTGACGGAGGCAACACTGAAGCTTTCTTT
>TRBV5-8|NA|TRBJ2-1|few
CASSLFGPAWIYNEQFF
TGTGCCAGCAGCTTGTTTGGTCCAGCGTGGATTTACAATGAGCAGTTCTTC
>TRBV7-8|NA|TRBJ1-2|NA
CASSHRDPNCGYTF
TGTGCCAGCAGCCACCGGGACCCTAACTGTGGCTACACCTTC
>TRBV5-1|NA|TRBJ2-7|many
CASGHQDSPYEQYF
TGCGCCAGCGGACATCAGGACTCACCCTACGAGCAGTACTTC
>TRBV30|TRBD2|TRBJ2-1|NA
CAWSTSLAGLSNEQFF
TGTGCCTGGAGTACTTCCCTAGCGGGTCTGTCTAATGAGCAGTTCTTC
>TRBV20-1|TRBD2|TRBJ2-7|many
CSATDRGGGGYEQYF
TGCAGTGCTACGGACCGGGGGGGGGGCGGCTACGAGCAGTACTTC
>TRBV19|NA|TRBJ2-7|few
CASSISDTSYEQYF
TGTGCCAGTAGTATATCGGACACATCCTACGAGCAGTACTTC
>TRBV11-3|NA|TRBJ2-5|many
CASSAGSRETQYF
TGTGCCAGCAGCGCAGGCAGCCGGGAGACCCAGTACTTC
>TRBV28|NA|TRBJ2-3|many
CATESHGPRDTQYF
TGTGCCACCGAATCGCACGGCCCGCGAGATACGCAGTATTTT
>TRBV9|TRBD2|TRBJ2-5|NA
CASSVGGLAENRLETQYF
TGTGCCAGCAGCGTAGGAGGGCTAGCGGAAAACAGACTAGAGACCCAGTACTTC
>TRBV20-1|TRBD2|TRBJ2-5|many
CSASAGRREQETQYF
TGCAGTGCTAGTGCAGGACGGCGGGAGCAAGAGACCCAGTACTTC
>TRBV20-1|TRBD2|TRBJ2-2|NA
CSAPGLAGRAGELFF
TGCAGTGCACCAGGACTAGCGGGAAGGGCCGGGGAGCTGTTTTTT
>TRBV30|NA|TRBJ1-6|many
CAWSDAGRNSPLHF
TGTGCCTGGAGTGACGCAGGGCGGAATTCACCCCTCCACTTT
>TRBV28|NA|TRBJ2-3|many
CASSLSPPMPDTQYF
TGTGCCAGCAGTTTATCCCCCCCGATGCCAGATACGCAGTATTTT
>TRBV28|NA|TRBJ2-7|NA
CASSFVGGPYEQYF
TGTGCCAGCAGTTTTGTGGGGGGGCCCTACGAGCAGTACTTC
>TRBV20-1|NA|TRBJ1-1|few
CSARRLVNTEAFF
TGCAGTGCTAGAAGGCTAGTGAACACTGAAGCTTTCTTT
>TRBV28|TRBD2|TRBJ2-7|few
CASSSSSSGTSYEQYF
TGTGCCAGCAGTTCTTCAAGTAGCGGGACTTCCTACGAGCAGTACTTC
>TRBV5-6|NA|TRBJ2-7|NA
CASSYGTSYEQYF
TGTGCCAGCAGCTATGGGACCAGCTACGAGCAGTACTTC
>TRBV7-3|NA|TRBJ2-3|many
CASSLTSVVGDTQYF
TGTGCCAGCAGCTTAACATCGGTTGTCGGAGATACGCAGTATTTT
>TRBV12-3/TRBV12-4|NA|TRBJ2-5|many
CASSLTAGSGTQYF
TGTGCCAGCAGTTTAACCGCAGGGTCTGGGACCCAGTACTTC
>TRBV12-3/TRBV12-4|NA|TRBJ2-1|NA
CASSPSEGKYNEQFF
TGTGCCAGCAGCCCCAGTGAAGGGAAGTACAATGAGCAGTTCTTC
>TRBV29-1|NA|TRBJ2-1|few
CSVFGGESYNEQFF
TGCAGCGTGTTTGGGGGAGAGTCCTACAATGAGCAGTTCTTC
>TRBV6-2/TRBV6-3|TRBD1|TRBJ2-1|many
CASRPDRGAGYEQFF
TGTGCCAGCAGACCCGACAGGGGCGCGGGATATGAGCAGTTCTTC
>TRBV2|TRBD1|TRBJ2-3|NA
CASRRQGEYTQYF
TGTGCCAGCAGGAGACAGGGAGAGTATACGCAGTATTTT
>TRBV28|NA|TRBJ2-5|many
CASSLRAQETQYF
TGTGCCAGCAGTTTAAGGGCACAAGAGACCCAGTACTTC
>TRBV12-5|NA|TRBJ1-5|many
CASGLVLERDYSNQPQHF
TGTGCTAGTGGTTTGGTACTGGAGAGAGACTATAGCAATCAGCCCCAGCATTTT
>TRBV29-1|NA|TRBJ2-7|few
CSVDVGYEQYF
TGCAGCGTTGATGTGGGCTACGAGCAGTACTTC
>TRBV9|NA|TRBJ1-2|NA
CASAGGNGWVAGYTF
TGTGCCAGCGCCGGTGGTAACGGTTGGGTGGCTGGCTACACCTTC
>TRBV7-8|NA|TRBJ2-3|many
CASSSQAATDTQYF
TGTGCCAGCAGCTCCCAGGCGGCCACAGATACGCAGTATTTT
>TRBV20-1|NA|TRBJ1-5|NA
CSASNQPQHF
TGCAGTGCTAGCAATCAGCCCCAGCATTTT
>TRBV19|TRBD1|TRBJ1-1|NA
CASSMDTGRGPEAFF
TGTGCCAGTAGTATGGATACCGGGAGGGGGCCTGAAGCTTTCTTT
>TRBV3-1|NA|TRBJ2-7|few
CASSLERQYF
TGTGCCAGCAGCCTCGAAAGGCAGTACTTC
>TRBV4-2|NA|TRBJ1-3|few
CASSQEAGDTGNTIYF
TGTGCCAGCAGCCAAGAGGCGGGGGACACTGGAAACACCATATATTTT
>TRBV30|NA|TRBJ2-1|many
CAWSVGGYGEQFF
TGTGCCTGGAGTGTAGGGGGTTATGGTGAGCAGTTCTTC
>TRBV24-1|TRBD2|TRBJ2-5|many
CATSEASGSWVETQYF
TGTGCCACCAGTGAGGCTAGCGGGAGCTGGGTAGAGACCCAGTACTTC